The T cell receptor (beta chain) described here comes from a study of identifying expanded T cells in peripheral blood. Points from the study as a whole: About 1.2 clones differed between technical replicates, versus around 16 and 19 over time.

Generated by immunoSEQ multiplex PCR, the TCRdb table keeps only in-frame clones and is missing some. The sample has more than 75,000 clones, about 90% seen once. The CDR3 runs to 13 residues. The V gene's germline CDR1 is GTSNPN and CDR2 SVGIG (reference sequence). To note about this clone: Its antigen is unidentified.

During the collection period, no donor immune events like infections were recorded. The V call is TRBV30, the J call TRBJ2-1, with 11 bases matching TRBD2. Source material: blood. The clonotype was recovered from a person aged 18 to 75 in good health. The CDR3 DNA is TGTTGGGGGACTAGCGGCTCCTACAATGAGCAGTTCTTC. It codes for CWGTSGSYNEQFF.